The 8 T cell receptor beta chains listed next were all sequenced from one sample in a study of blood T cell repertoires in COVID-19. This table comes from immunoSEQ multiplex PCR, and its TCRdb copy is limited to in-frame clones, with some not included. Here the sample spans around 95,000 clones, more than 75% being singletons. The sample was peripheral blood. The receptors stem from a man aged 25-45 years in a cohort sampled during active COVID-19.

This chain links TRBV6-5 with TRBJ1-1; perhaps TRBD1 as D (6 bases). V gave up 11 bases and J gave up 5 bases, with 18 bases separating them. The CDR3 contains 13 residues. Germline assignment: CDR1 MNHEY and CDR2 SVGAGI. CDR3 sequence reads: CAGEGGRGTEAFF. The CDR3 DNA reads as TGTGCCGGTGAGGGGGGGCGCGGGACTGAAGCTTTCTTT.

V gene TRBV28 combines with J gene TRBJ1-2, with 9 positions matching TRBD1. The germline V gene has CDR1 MDHEN and CDR2 SYDVKM. This CDR3 has 13 residues. The J segment lost 4 bases and the V segment lost 6 bases, leaving 3 bases of the junction unmatched. This CDR3 reads CASSQGQGYGYTF. In DNA, the CDR3 is TGTGCCAGCAGCCAGGGACAGGGCTATGGCTACACCTTC.

This chain uses TRBV19 with TRBJ2-3; D is unclear. From germline, CDR1 is LNHDA and CDR2 SQIVND (reference sequence). V gave up 9 bases and J gave up 2 bases, with 15 bases separating them. The CDR3 runs 14 residues. The chain's CDR3 is CASTAETYTDTQYF. The CDR3 DNA reads TGTGCCAGCACTGCGGAGACCTACACAGATACGCAGTATTTT.

This chain links TRBV19 with TRBJ1-5; D gene ambiguous. Germline V gene data show CDR1 as LNHDA and CDR2 as SQIVND (reference sequence). The V gene lost 5 bases and the J gene lost 4 bases, with 9 bases spanning the gap. This CDR3 comprises 13 residues. CDR3 region: CASSDSDNQPQHF. CDR3 nucleotides: TGTGCCAGTAGTGACTCAGATAATCAGCCCCAGCATTTT.

This chain joins TRBV5-6 and TRBJ2-7; TRBD2 matches at 7 bases. The V gene end was trimmed by 4 bases and the J gene end by 2 bases; junction bases not matched to a gene: 6. Germline V CDR1 and CDR2: SGHDT, YYEEEE. The CDR3 spans 14 residues. The CDR3 loop reads CASSGGLRPYEQYF. The CDR3 nucleotides are TGTGCCAGCAGCGGGGGACTACGACCCTACGAGCAGTACTTC.

The rearrangement links TRBV18 to TRBJ2-3, with 15 bases identical to TRBD2. The germline gives CDR1 KGHSH, CDR2 LQKENI. The V gene end was trimmed by 3 bases and the J gene end by 5 bases; junction bases not matched to a gene: 12. CDR3 length: 19 amino acids. This CDR3 reads CASSPLTPGLAGGQDTQYF. The CDR3 DNA sequence: TGTGCCAGCTCACCTTTAACGCCCGGACTAGCGGGGGGGCAAGATACGCAGTATTTT.

This rearrangement joins TRBV7-2 to TRBJ1-3, with D tentatively TRBD1 (5 bases). V dropped 5 bases and J dropped 15 bases, with 20 bases sitting between them. The CDR3 length is 13 residues. Germline V gene sequence: CDR1 SGHTA, CDR2 FQGNSA. Here the CDR3 DNA reads TGTGCCAGCAGCCCCGAAATTACTGCCAGGGCATATTTT. Translation: CASSPEITARAYF.

V is TRBV20-1 and J is TRBJ2-2; weak D call: TRBD1 (5 bases). The CDR3 is made up of 17 amino acids. The germline V and J ends were trimmed by 3 bases and 5 bases, with 22 bases remaining between them. The germline V gene encodes CDR1 DFQATT and CDR2 SNEGSKA (reference sequence). The CDR3 nucleotides read TGCAGTGCTAGTTCAGGGCTAACGTCGAGTCGTACCGGGGAGCTGTTTTTT. Its translation: CSASSGLTSSRTGELFF.